This T cell receptor beta chain was recovered during a study of technical replicates of blood from several donors. The germline CDR1 and CDR2 sequences are SGHTA and FQGTGA. This CDR3 is 13 amino acids long. V was cut by 3 bases and J by 10 bases, with 14 bases left in between. This table comes from immunoSEQ multiplex PCR, and its TCRdb copy is limited to in-frame clones, with some not included. The sample includes tens of thousands of clones, roughly 77% of them seen just once. The sequencing sample was made of PBMCs. This receptor was identified in a human donor in good health. Some clones in this sample may be carry-over from other donors' samples. The rearrangement links TRBV7-3 to TRBJ2-3, with D possibly matching TRBD2 (6 bases). CDR3 DNA sequence: TGTGCCAGCAGCTTTTCAACCGGGAGCGCGCAGTATTTT. Amino acids: CASSFSTGSAQYF.